This TCR beta chain stems from a study of T cell changes during pregnancy in multiple sclerosis (dated by TCRdb to between 2018 and 2020). Describing the broader study: The study examined how the T cell repertoire changed over the course of pregnancy in women with multiple sclerosis.

CDR1 and CDR2 are drawn from the germline V gene: SGDLS, YYNGEE. The CDR3 spans 15 residues, from the cysteine through the phenylalanine. Solely the CDR3 DNA is kept, with 45 bases framed from the first base. Relative to germline, V is missing 3 bases and J is missing 3 bases, with 8 bases of the junction outside any gene match. About this clone itself: Its recognized antigen is unknown. One base away there is no much larger clone; base qualities are not given.

The method was the immunoSEQ multiplex PCR assay. Held by TCRdb, this immuneACCESS table contains in-frame sequences only and omits some clones. Under half of the omission traces to an unresolved V gene where checked; the cause of the rest is unknown. This sample comprises around 70,000 clones, 85% to 95% of them detected only once. Of the sample, 2% to 2.5% is held by the ten largest clones. The chain joins TRBV9 to TRBJ2-7; a stretch of 8 junction bases matches TRBD1. The receptor was derived from a female donor in good health, enrolled as a control in a pregnancy study. The sample consisted of peripheral blood, taken in the second trimester of pregnancy. The nucleotide sequence is given as TGTGCCAGCAGCGCATCATCAGGGGGCGTCTACGAGCAGTACTTC. Its product reads: CASSASSGGVYEQYF.